The sample holds a few counts of the clone carrying this TCR beta chain. What it binds is not known. The sample comes from a study of T-cell memory formation after mild COVID-19. Background on the study: Among the donors, TCR clusters were largely specific to each donor. The study's findings and limits: The study detected some responding clones in pre-infection memory, suggesting cross-reactive memory joined. Unconfirmed was the SARS-CoV-2 specificity of second-wave clones that peaked on day 37.

TCRdb processed the 5' RACE reads anew with MiXCR; each CDR3 protein has one entry. The sample holds a few hundred thousand distinct CDR3 sequences, approximately 16% seen once. The CDR3 loop spans 15 amino acids. Trimming left V 3 bases short and J 5 bases short, with 16 bases between. Germline V lookup: CDR1 LNHNV, CDR2 YYDKDF (reference sequence). This sequence was found in a man younger than 30 who had mild COVID-19 (a few samples of this study predate the infection). Cell type and time point are not known. The J gene is TRBJ2-5, the V gene TRBV15; tentative D call: TRBD2 (6 bases). Sequencing was carried out using PBMCs or a T cell subset sorted from them (not recorded which). This CDR3 is CATSRMANAGETQYF. In DNA, the CDR3 is TGTGCCACCAGCAGGATGGCCAACGCGGGGGAGACCCAGTACTTC.